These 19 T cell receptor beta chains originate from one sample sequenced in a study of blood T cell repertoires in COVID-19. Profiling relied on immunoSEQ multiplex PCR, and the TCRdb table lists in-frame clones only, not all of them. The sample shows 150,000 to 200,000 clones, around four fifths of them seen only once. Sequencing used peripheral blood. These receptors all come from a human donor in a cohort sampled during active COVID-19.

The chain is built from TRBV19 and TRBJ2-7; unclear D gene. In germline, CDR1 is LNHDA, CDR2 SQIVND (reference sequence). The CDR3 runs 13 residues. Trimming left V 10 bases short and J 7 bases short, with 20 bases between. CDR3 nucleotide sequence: TGTGCCACCTCGAATTCTCTTAGGAGAGAGCAGTACTTC. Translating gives CATSNSLRREQYF.

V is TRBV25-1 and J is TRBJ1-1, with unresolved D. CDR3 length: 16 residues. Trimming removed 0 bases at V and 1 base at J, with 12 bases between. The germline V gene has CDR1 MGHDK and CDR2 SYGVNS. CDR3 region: CASSEYGRGRNTEAFF. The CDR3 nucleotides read TGTGCCAGCAGTGAATATGGCCGAGGGAGGAACACTGAAGCTTTCTTT.

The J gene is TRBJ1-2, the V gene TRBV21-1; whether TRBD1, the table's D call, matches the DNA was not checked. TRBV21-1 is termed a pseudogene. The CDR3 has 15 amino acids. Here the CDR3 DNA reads TGTGCCAGCAGGAAAAAACAGGGGGTTAACTATGGCTACACCTTC. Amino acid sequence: CASRKKQGVNYGYTF.

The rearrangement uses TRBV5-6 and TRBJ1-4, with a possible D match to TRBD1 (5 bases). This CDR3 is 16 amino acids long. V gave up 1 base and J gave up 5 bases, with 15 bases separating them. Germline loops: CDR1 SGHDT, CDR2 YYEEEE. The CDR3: CASSLSPGGANEKLFF. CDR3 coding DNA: TGTGCCAGCAGCTTGTCGCCCGGTGGGGCAAATGAAAAACTGTTTTTT.

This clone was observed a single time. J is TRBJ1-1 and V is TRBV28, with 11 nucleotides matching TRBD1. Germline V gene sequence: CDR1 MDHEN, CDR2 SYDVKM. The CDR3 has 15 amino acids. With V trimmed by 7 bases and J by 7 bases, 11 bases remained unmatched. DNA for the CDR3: TGTGCCAGCAACGGACAGGGGGCGGTTAGGGGTGAAGCTTTCTTT. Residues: CASNGQGAVRGEAFF.

The CDR3 region is CASRIRVNEQFF. The CDR3 region has the DNA TGTGCCAGCAGAATCAGGGTAAATGAGCAGTTCTTC. This sequence joins TRBV6-6 and TRBJ2-1, with D maybe TRBD1 (5 bases). This CDR3 region has 12 residues. CDR1 is MNHNY and CDR2 is SVGAGI in the germline V gene (reference sequence). V lost 6 bases, J lost 7 bases, and 10 bases lay in between.

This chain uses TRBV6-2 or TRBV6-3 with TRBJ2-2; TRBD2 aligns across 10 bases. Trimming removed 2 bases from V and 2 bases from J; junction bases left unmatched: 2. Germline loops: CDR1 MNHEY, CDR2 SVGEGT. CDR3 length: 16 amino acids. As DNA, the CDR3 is TGTGCCAGCAGTTACGGGACTAGCGCAAACACCGGGGAGCTGTTTTTT. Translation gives CASSYGTSANTGELFF.

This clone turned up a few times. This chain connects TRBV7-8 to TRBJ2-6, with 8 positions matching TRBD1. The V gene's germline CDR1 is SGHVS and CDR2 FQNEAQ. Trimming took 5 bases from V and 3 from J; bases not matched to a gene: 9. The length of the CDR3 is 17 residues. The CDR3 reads CASSRTGGGRGANVLTF. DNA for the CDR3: TGTGCCAGCAGCAGAACAGGGGGAGGACGTGGGGCCAACGTCCTGACTTTC.

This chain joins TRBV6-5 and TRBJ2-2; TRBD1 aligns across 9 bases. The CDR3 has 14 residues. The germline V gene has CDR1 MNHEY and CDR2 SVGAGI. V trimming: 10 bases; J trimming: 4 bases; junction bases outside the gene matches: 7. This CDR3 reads CATGGQGGTGELFF. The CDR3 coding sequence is TGTGCCACCGGGGGACAGGGCGGCACCGGGGAGCTGTTTTTT.

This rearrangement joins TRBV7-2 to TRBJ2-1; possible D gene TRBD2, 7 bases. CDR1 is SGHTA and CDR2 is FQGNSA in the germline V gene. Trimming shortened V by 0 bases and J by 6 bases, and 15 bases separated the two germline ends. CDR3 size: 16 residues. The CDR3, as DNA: TGTGCCAGCAGCTTAGCATTTGGGGGGGCGGGCAATGAGCAGTTCTTC. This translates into CASSLAFGGAGNEQFF.

CDR3 in DNA: TGCGCCAGCAGCTCATCATGGAGGTCTTCCTACAATGAGCAGTTCTTC. It specifies CASSSSWRSSYNEQFF. V usage is TRBV5-1 and J usage is TRBJ2-1; D might be TRBD2 (5 bases). The CDR3 has 16 residues. CDR1 and CDR2 from the germline V gene are SGHRS and YFSETQ. V lost 3 bases, J lost 1 base, and 14 bases lay in between.

The CDR3 DNA sequence: TGTGCCAGCAGGAGGGAGGGATATGGCAATCAGCCCCAGCATTTT. As protein: CASRREGYGNQPQHF. This rearrangement joins TRBV2 to TRBJ1-5; D gene ambiguous. Trimming removed 6 bases at V and 2 bases at J, with 14 bases between. CDR1 is SNHLY and CDR2 is FYNNEI in the germline V gene. The CDR3 consists of 15 residues.

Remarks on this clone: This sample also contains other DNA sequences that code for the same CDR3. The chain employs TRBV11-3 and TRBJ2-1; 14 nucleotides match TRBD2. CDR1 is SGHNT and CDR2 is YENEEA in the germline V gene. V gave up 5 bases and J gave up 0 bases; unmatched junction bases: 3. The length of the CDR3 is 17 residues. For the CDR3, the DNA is TGTGCCAGCAGCCCGGGACTAGCGGGAGTCTCCTACAATGAGCAGTTCTTC. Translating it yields CASSPGLAGVSYNEQFF.

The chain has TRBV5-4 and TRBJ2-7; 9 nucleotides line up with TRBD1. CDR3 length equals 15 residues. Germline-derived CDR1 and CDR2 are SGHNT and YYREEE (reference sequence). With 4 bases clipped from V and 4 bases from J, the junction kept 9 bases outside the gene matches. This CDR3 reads CASSKGQGSNYEQYF. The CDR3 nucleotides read TGTGCCAGCAGCAAAGGACAGGGGTCGAATTACGAGCAGTACTTC.

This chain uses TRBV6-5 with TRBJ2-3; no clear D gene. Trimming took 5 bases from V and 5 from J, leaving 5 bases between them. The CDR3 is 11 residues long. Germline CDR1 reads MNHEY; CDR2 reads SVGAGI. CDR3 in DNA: TGTGCCAGCAGTCCCATAGATACGCAGTATTTT. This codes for CASSPIDTQYF.

The CDR3 region is CASSLTGNTGELFF. DNA of the CDR3: TGTGCCAGCAGCCTAACCGGGAACACCGGGGAGCTGTTTTTT. The gene calls are TRBV7-6 and TRBJ2-2; D call uncertain. Per germline, CDR1 SGHVS and CDR2 FNYEAQ. The CDR3 is made up of 14 amino acids. The V end was cut by 5 bases, the J end by 1 base, with 8 bases between.

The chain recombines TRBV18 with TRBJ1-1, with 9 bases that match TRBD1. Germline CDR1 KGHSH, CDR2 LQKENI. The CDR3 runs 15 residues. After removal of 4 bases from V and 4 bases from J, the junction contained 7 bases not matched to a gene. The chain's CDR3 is CASSRDRQGGTEAFF. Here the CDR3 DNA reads TGTGCCAGCTCACGAGACCGACAGGGGGGCACTGAAGCTTTCTTT.

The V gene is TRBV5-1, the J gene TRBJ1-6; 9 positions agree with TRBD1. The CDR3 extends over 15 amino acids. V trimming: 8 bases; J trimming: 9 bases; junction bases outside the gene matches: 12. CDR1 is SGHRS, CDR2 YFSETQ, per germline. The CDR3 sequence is CASSPGTGSFSPLHF. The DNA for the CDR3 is TGCGCCAGTTCCCCTGGGACAGGGTCGTTTTCACCCCTCCACTTT. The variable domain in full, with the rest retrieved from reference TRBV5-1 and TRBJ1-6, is KAGVTQTPRYLIKTRGQQVTLSCSPISGHRSVSWYQQTPGQGLQFLFEYFSETQRNKGNFPGRFSGRQFSNSRSEMNVSTLELGDSALYLCASSPGTGSFSPLHFGNGTRLTVT.

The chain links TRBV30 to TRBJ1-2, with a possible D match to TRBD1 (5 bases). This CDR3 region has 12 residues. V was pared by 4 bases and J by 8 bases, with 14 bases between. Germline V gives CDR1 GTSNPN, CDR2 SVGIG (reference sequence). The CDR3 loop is CAWTPQGIGYTF. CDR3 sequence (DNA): TGTGCCTGGACTCCCCAGGGTATCGGCTACACCTTC.